In its sample, the clone carrying this T cell receptor beta chain was seen a few times. This sample is drawn from a study of early T cells in non-severe SARS-CoV-2 infection. Individually, cDNA molecules had unique molecular identifiers attached to them. MiXCR, applied by TCRdb to the 5' RACE reads, yields one record per CDR3 protein. The sample has approximately 66,000 distinct CDR3 sequences, about 13% seen once. CDR3 size: 14 residues. The germline V and J ends were trimmed by 0 bases and 14 bases, with 14 bases remaining between them. The germline CDR1 and CDR2 sequences are LGHNA and YSLEER. The receptor was isolated from an adult who was a healthcare worker with PCR-confirmed SARS-CoV-2 infection or an uninfected control (not recorded which). The sequenced sample consisted of whole blood. This chain connects TRBV4-3 to TRBJ1-6, with a possible D match to TRBD1 (5 bases). CDR3 sequence: CASSQDRQGPTLHF. The CDR3 DNA reads TGCGCCAGCAGCCAAGACCGGCAGGGCCCGACCCTCCACTTT.